This entry describes one TCR beta chain. Its antigen is unidentified. Template switching by 5'RACE with UMIs generated the TCR beta cDNA. Using the 5' RACE reads, TCRdb records one entry per CDR3 protein without DNA. Its clone listing holds about 550,000 distinct CDR3 sequences. The data were obtained in a study of T cells expressing NK-cell markers. The overall study: It was sorted CD3+CD56+NKG2C+, CD3+CD56+NKG2C- and CD3+CD56-NKG2C+ T cells that supplied the TCR beta repertoires. Study results and limitations: In about six donors, dominant CD3+CD56+NKG2C+ clones formed about 1.0-7.5% of CD8+ cells. HCMV specificity of the expanded NKG2C+ T cell clones was not established.

The germline gives CDR1 SGDLS, CDR2 YYNGEE. The CDR3 consists of 14 residues. The V and J genes are TRBV9 and TRBJ2-1; TCRdb names TRBD1, which stays unverified in the absence of DNA. The sequence was collected from a man aged 18-30 years in good health. Sequenced sample: blood T cells: a sorted CD56 or NKG2C T cell subset, CD4+ or CD8+ T cells, or bulk PBMC T cells (not recorded which). The CDR3 reads CASSPAGGASEQFF.